This TCR beta chain was sequenced during a study of CD8+ T cells in alopecia areata. Study information: Once tofacitinib had been taken for 6 to 18 months, 6 months off drug followed.

Treatment reported: oral pan-JAK inhibitor, 5-10 mg twice daily. Collected material from alopecia areata patients comprised lesional scalp punch biopsies and peripheral blood. Notes on the study in general: Mice showed TCR sharing more clearly than patients did, possibly owing to HLA. Clonality in the scalp and expanded CD8+ clones ranked among the top 100 were significantly decreased by tofacitinib.

This clone was counted between two and nine times. Antigen specificity is unknown. The sequencing template was cDNA reverse transcribed from extracted RNA. The repertoire was sequenced with immunoSEQ multiplex PCR; TCRdb's copy has only in-frame clones and lacks some. This sample has approximately 150,000 clones, with approximately 52% found just once. The CDR3 has 14 residues. Trimming pared 0 bases from V and 4 bases from J, leaving 10 bases between. CDR1 is MGHRA and CDR2 is YSYEKL in the germline V gene. V gene TRBV4-1 combines with J gene TRBJ2-7; D gene ambiguous. Source: CD4+ T cells sorted from blood, taken at approximately week 55, from a patient treated with tofacitinib. The origin of this receptor is a human donor with alopecia areata. This CDR3 reads CASSQDPFGYEQYF. CDR3 sequence (DNA): TGCGCCAGCAGCCAAGACCCCTTTGGGTACGAGCAGTACTTC.